This T cell receptor beta chain was identified during a study of blood T cell repertoires in COVID-19. About the study: Nucleic acid was either cDNA or gDNA, and it came from T cells, B-cell-depleted T cells, or PBMCs.

Trimming at V came to 6 bases and at J to 2 bases, leaving 3 bases not matched to a gene. This CDR3 spans 14 amino acids. Germline V CDR1 and CDR2: MNHEY, SMNVEV (reference sequence). In the authors' methods: Nucleated cell number was recorded as an estimate derived from reference gene primer amplification. The data were produced by immunoSEQ multiplex PCR, yet TCRdb's version contains in-frame clones alone and is incomplete. V and J calls and clone size are as listed in that table; D and trimming were resolved from the DNA. The table shows around 41,000 clones, with 80% to 90% occurring only once. The TCR sequence derives from a woman older than 75 with active or convalescent COVID-19. Sequenced material: peripheral blood. V gene TRBV27 combines with J gene TRBJ2-2, with 7 bases identical to TRBD1. This chain's CDR3 is CASRQGRNTGELFF. As DNA, the CDR3 is TGTGCCAGCAGACAGGGGCGAAACACCGGGGAGCTGTTTTTT.